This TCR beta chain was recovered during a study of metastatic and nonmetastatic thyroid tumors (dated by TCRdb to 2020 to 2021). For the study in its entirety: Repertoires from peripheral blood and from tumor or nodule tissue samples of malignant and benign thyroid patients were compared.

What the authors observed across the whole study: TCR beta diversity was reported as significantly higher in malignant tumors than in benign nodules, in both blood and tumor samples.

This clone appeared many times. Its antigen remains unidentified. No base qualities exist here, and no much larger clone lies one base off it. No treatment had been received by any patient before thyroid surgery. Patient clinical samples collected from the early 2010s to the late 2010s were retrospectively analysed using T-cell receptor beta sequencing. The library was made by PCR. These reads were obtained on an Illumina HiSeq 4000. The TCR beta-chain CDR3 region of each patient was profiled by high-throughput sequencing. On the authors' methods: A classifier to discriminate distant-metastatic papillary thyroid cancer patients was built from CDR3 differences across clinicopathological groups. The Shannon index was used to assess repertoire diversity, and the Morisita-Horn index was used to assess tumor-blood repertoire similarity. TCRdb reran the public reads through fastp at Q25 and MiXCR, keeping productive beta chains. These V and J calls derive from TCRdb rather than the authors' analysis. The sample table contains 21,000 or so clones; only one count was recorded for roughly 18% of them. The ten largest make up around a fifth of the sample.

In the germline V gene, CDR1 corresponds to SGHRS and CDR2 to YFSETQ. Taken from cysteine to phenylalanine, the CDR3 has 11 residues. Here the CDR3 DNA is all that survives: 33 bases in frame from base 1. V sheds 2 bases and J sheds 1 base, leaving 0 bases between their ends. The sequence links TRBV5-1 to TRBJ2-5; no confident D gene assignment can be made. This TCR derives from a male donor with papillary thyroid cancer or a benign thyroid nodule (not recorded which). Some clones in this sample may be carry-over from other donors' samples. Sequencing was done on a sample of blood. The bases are TGCGCCAGCAGCTTCCAAGAGACCCAGTACTTC. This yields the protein CASSFQETQYF.